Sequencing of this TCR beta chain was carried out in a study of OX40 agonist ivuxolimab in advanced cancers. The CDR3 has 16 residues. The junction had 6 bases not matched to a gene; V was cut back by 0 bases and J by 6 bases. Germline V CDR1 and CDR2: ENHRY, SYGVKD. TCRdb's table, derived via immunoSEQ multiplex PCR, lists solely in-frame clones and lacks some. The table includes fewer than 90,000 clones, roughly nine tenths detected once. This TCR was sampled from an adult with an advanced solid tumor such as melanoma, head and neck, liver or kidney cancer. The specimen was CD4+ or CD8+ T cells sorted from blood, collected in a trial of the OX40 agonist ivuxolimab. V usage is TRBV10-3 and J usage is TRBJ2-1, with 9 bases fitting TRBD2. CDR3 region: CAISESEIAGANEQFF. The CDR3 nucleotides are TGTGCCATCAGTGAGTCAGAAATAGCGGGGGCCAATGAGCAGTTCTTC.